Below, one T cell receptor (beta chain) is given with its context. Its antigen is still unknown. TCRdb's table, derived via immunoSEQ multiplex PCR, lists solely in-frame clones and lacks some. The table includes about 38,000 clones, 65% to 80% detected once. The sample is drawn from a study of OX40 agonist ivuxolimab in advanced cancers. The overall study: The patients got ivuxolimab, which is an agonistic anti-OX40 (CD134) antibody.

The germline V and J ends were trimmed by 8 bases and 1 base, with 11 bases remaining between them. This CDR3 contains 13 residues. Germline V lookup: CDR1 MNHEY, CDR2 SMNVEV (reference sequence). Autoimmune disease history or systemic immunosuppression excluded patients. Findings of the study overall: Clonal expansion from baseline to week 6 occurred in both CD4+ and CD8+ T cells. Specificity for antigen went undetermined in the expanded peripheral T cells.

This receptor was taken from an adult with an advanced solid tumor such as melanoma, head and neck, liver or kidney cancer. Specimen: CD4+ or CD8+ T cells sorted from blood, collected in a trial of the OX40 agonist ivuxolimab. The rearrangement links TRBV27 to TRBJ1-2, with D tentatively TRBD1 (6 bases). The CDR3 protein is CASRGALNYGYTF. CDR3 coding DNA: TGTGCCAGCCGGGGGGCCCTTAACTATGGCTACACCTTC.